This paragraph reports one T cell receptor (beta chain). This entry comes from a study of blood T cell repertoires in COVID-19. Study background: The United States, Italy and Spain were the sources of the acute and convalescent COVID-19 samples. The analysed material was cDNA or gDNA that came from T cells, B-cell-depleted T cells, or PBMCs.

Germline CDR1 is MGHRA and CDR2 is YSYEKL. The V end lost 4 bases, the J end lost 3 bases, and 12 bases lay between the germline ends. The CDR3 is 15 amino acids. Sequencing was performed with immunoSEQ multiplex PCR; in TCRdb, only in-frame clones are kept and a portion is missing. This table holds about 180,000 clones, roughly nine tenths found once. The specimen sequenced was peripheral blood. V gene TRBV4-1 combines with J gene TRBJ1-4, with D possibly matching TRBD1 (6 bases). The clonotype was recovered from a man in his late teens or twenties who had recovered from COVID-19. This CDR3 is CASSLPGAPNEKLFF. The CDR3 DNA reads TGCGCCAGCAGCCTCCCAGGGGCCCCTAATGAAAAACTGTTTTTT.